This T cell receptor beta chain was profiled in a study of control samples from healthy donors and cancer patients (TCRdb year 2020). As concerns this clone: What this receptor recognizes is not known. Qualities for individual bases were not recorded, and no much larger clone is one base off.

The library was obtained by the immunoSEQ multiplex PCR assay. TCRdb's version of the immuneACCESS table is confined to in-frame rearrangements and falls short of the full clone set. An unresolved V gene accounts for under half of the shortfall where checked; the remainder is of unknown origin. The sample table records more than 100,000 clones; roughly 88% of these occur just once. The ten largest clones represent less than 4% of the sample. The germline V gene specifies MNHNS as CDR1 and SASEGT as CDR2. Including cysteine and phenylalanine, the CDR3 has 14 amino acids. Of all the DNA, just the CDR3 is kept, 42 bases in frame from base 1. Trimming takes 0 bases from V and 1 base from J, and the germline ends sit 6 bases apart.

The material sequenced was blood. The clonotype originates from a man between 35 and 55 years old in good health. The V gene is TRBV6-1 and the J gene is TRBJ1-1, with the D segment identity uncertain. The bases are TGTGCCAGCAGTGAAGCGGTAGGGAACACTGAAGCTTTCTTT. It is translated as CASSEAVGNTEAFF.